A single sample is the source of the 22 T cell receptor beta chains below, sequenced in a study of blood T cell repertoires in COVID-19. Sequenced by immunoSEQ multiplex PCR; TCRdb stores in-frame clones only, minus some. The sample has tens of thousands of clones, around 82% seen once; the top ten hold 15% to 20%. Sequenced: peripheral blood. Receptors were obtained from a man at least 80 years old with active COVID-19.

The chain employs TRBV6-2 or TRBV6-3 and TRBJ2-7; D may be TRBD1 (5 bases). CDR3 size: 14 residues. Trimming shortened V by 3 bases and J by 2 bases, and 11 bases separated the two germline ends. Germline CDR1 reads MNHEY; CDR2 reads SVGEGT. DNA for the CDR3: TGTGCCAGCAGTTATTTGGCAGGGACCTACGAGCAGTACTTC. Protein sequence: CASSYLAGTYEQYF.

The chain recombines TRBV18 with TRBJ1-1, with 10 bases that match TRBD1. This CDR3 region has 16 residues. The trim removed 6 bases at V and 4 bases at J, leaving 11 bases unmatched. CDR1 KGHSH and CDR2 LQKENI come from the germline V gene. Here the CDR3 DNA reads TGTGCCAGCTCCGGACAGGGGGAGACCCGGGGCACTGAAGCTTTCTTT. The encoded protein is CASSGQGETRGTEAFF.

V gene TRBV19 combines with J gene TRBJ1-3; maybe TRBD1 (6 bases). Per the germline V gene, CDR1 is LNHDA and CDR2 is SQIVND (reference sequence). V was clipped by 7 bases and J by 1 base, with 11 bases between them. This CDR3 is built from 14 residues. Written as DNA, the CDR3 is TGTGCCAGTAAGCCCACAGGGTCTGGAAACACCATATATTTT. Residues: CASKPTGSGNTIYF.

The chain carries TRBV10-3 and TRBJ2-7, with 10 bases lining up with TRBD1. Germline loops: CDR1 ENHRY, CDR2 SYGVKD. Germline trimming cut 1 base from V and 7 bases from J; bases unmatched to any gene: 10. The CDR3 contains 16 residues. The CDR3 loop reads CAISEWGQGSQGEQYF. The CDR3 DNA reads TGTGCCATCAGTGAGTGGGGACAGGGGTCGCAGGGGGAGCAGTACTTC.

The genes are TRBV27 and TRBJ1-2; no clear D gene. Germline V CDR1 and CDR2: MNHEY, SMNVEV (reference sequence). CDR3 length: 14 residues. V lost 6 bases and J lost 8, with 19 bases in between. CDR3 sequence reads: CASRPTDGLGGYTF. In nucleotides, the CDR3 is TGTGCCAGCAGACCTACCGACGGCCTCGGGGGCTACACCTTC.

This sequence joins TRBV9 and TRBJ1-1; D is unresolved. Trimming stripped 0 bases from V and 2 bases from J, with 8 bases between. The CDR3 has 14 residues. The germline CDR1 and CDR2 sequences are SGDLS and YYNGEE. CDR3 loop: CASSVVHSNTEAFF. The CDR3, as DNA: TGTGCCAGCAGCGTAGTCCACAGCAACACTGAAGCTTTCTTT.

The rearrangement uses TRBV9 and TRBJ2-1; D perhaps matches TRBD1 (6 bases). Trimming stripped 1 base from V and 7 bases from J, with 27 bases between. This CDR3 spans 19 amino acids. Germline CDR1 reads SGDLS; CDR2 reads YYNGEE. CDR3 sequence reads: CASSVSVEGWGRRGNEQFF. In nucleotides, the CDR3 is TGTGCCAGCAGCGTAAGCGTAGAGGGGTGGGGGAGAAGGGGGAATGAGCAGTTCTTC.

This clone was counted only a few times. The CDR3 region is CSVVQDNYEQYF. In DNA, the CDR3 is TGCAGCGTTGTTCAGGATAATTACGAGCAGTACTTC. The chain joins TRBV29-1 to TRBJ2-7; D unresolved. Germline-derived CDR1 and CDR2 are SQVTM and ANQGSEA. Trimming cost V 4 bases and J 4 bases, with 11 bases left between them. The length of the CDR3 is 12 residues.

This chain joins TRBV6-5 and TRBJ2-1; the match to TRBD1 covers 7 bases. From germline, CDR1 is MNHEY and CDR2 SVGAGI. The V gene end was trimmed by 5 bases and the J gene end by 9 bases; junction bases not matched to a gene: 7. The CDR3 extends over 13 amino acids. The CDR3 region is CASSKGQLAEQFF. CDR3 coding DNA: TGTGCCAGCAGTAAGGGACAGCTGGCTGAGCAGTTCTTC.

The V gene is TRBV7-3, the J gene TRBJ2-1; 7 nucleotides match TRBD2. The ends lost 2 bases at V and 6 bases at J; junction bases unmatched: 7. There are 15 residues in the CDR3. Germline V gene sequence: CDR1 SGHTA, CDR2 FQGTGA. The CDR3 loop reads CASSLGAGRVNEQFF. The CDR3 DNA reads as TGTGCCAGCAGCTTAGGGGCAGGGAGGGTCAATGAGCAGTTCTTC. The full variable domain, in which reference TRBV7-3 and TRBJ2-1 provide the parts outside the CDR3, is GAGVSQTPSNKVTEKGKYVELRCDPISGHTALYWYRQSLGQGPEFLIYFQGTGAADDSGLPNDRFFAVRPEGSVSTLKIQRTERGDSAVYLCASSLGAGRVNEQFFGPGTRLTVL.

The chain couples TRBV7-9 to TRBJ2-2; 10 nucleotides match TRBD2. The CDR3 contains 17 residues. Germline V CDR1 and CDR2: SEHNR, FQNEAQ (reference sequence). J lost 4 bases, V lost 8 bases, and 13 bases had no gene match. This chain's CDR3 is CASRDGAGGPITGELFF. The CDR3 DNA reads TGTGCCAGCCGCGACGGAGCGGGGGGGCCGATCACCGGGGAGCTGTTTTTT.

This sequence joins TRBV20-1 and TRBJ1-1, with D unresolved. This CDR3 comprises 13 residues. CDR1 is DFQATT and CDR2 is SNEGSKA in the germline V gene (reference sequence). The V and J ends lost 3 bases and 0 bases respectively, with 8 bases between them. For the CDR3, the DNA is TGCAGTGCTAGTGGGCCGATGAACACTGAAGCTTTCTTT. This gives the protein CSASGPMNTEAFF.

The V and J genes are TRBV2 and TRBJ2-3; 9 bases agree with TRBD2. The V and J ends lost 5 bases and 5 bases, in that order; junction bases with no gene match: 14. The CDR3 loop spans 17 amino acids. Germline V CDR1 and CDR2: SNHLY, FYNNEI. CDR3: CASSFSGLALPLDTQYF. CDR3 coding DNA: TGTGCCAGCAGTTTCTCGGGACTAGCCTTACCCCTAGATACGCAGTATTTT.

In nucleotides, the CDR3 is TGCAGTGCTAGTAGTTATGCGGGGTCCAGGGAGACCCAGTACTTC. It codes for CSASSYAGSRETQYF. The rearrangement uses TRBV20-1 and TRBJ2-5; perhaps TRBD2 as D (6 bases). Deletions cut 3 bases from V and 5 bases from J, with 19 bases between. The CDR3 loop spans 15 amino acids. Germline CDR1 and CDR2: DFQATT and SNEGSKA (reference sequence).

This clone showed up just once. The chain links TRBV19 to TRBJ1-5, with D possibly matching TRBD1 (6 bases). Germline V gene sequence: CDR1 LNHDA, CDR2 SQIVND (reference sequence). The V gene lost 3 bases and the J gene lost 3 bases, with 15 bases spanning the gap. The CDR3 contains 16 residues. In nucleotides, the CDR3 is TGTGCCAGTAGTATGGGGGGGGGCCTTTCCAATCAGCCCCAGCATTTT. Translation gives CASSMGGGLSNQPQHF.

This clone was seen at least ten times. The chain couples TRBV7-9 to TRBJ2-7; 9 positions agree with TRBD2. The CDR3 runs to 16 residues. The germline V gene encodes CDR1 SEHNR and CDR2 FQNEAQ (reference sequence). The junction had 5 bases not matched to a gene; V was cut back by 2 bases and J by 0 bases. The CDR3 DNA follows: TGTGCCAGCAGCTTATCGGCTAGCGGGACCTCCTACGAGCAGTACTTC. Amino acids: CASSLSASGTSYEQYF. Together with reference TRBV7-9 and TRBJ2-7, the CDR3 gives the full variable domain: DTGVSQNPRHKITKRGQNVTFRCDPISEHNRLYWYRQTLGQGPEFLTYFQNEAQLEKSRLLSDRFSAERPKGSFSTLEIQRTEQGDSAMYLCASSLSASGTSYEQYFGPGTRLTVT.

This clone has more than one count but fewer than ten. The rearrangement links TRBV7-9 to TRBJ1-1; D is unclear. V lost 1 base to trimming and J lost 2 bases, with 14 bases between them. The CDR3 is 16 amino acids. The germline gives CDR1 SEHNR, CDR2 FQNEAQ (reference sequence). CDR3 DNA sequence: TGTGCCAGCAGCTTAGGTTTTGCACTGATAAACACTGAAGCTTTCTTT. This codes for CASSLGFALINTEAFF.

The rearrangement uses TRBV7-9 and TRBJ2-1; possible D gene TRBD1, 5 bases. CDR1 SEHNR and CDR2 FQNEAQ come from the germline V gene (reference sequence). The CDR3 contains 15 residues. The ends were cut back, 6 bases at V and 6 bases at J, with 18 bases in the middle. CDR3: CASSSLLERGNEQFF. The CDR3 DNA sequence: TGTGCCAGCAGTTCTCTATTGGAAAGGGGCAATGAGCAGTTCTTC.

The chain employs TRBV6-2 or TRBV6-3 and TRBJ2-3, with D perhaps TRBD2 (5 bases). This CDR3 is 14 amino acids long. Trimming shortened V by 0 bases and J by 8 bases, and 12 bases separated the two germline ends. Germline CDR1 is MNHEY and CDR2 is SVGEGT. In DNA, the CDR3 is TGTGCCAGCAGTTACTCGCCTAGCTTCCGTACGCAGTATTTT. Translated, it gives CASSYSPSFRTQYF.

This clone was counted only a few times. V usage is TRBV6-5 and J usage is TRBJ2-7; TRBD2 matches at 11 bases. CDR3 length equals 15 residues. The V and J ends lost 5 bases and 2 bases, in that order; junction bases with no gene match: 5. Germline V gene lookup returns CDR1 MNHEY and CDR2 SVGAGI. This CDR3 reads CASSPLAGDAYEQYF. CDR3 nucleotide sequence: TGTGCCAGCAGTCCACTAGCGGGAGATGCCTACGAGCAGTACTTC.

The chain carries TRBV27 and TRBJ2-2; 12 bases line up with TRBD2. Trimming took 6 bases from V and 7 from J; bases not matched to a gene: 6. This CDR3 has 15 residues. CDR1 and CDR2 from the germline V gene are MNHEY and SMNVEV (reference sequence). In DNA, the CDR3 is TGTGCCAGCAGGACTAGCGGGAGTTTTTTCGGGGAGCTGTTTTTT. It yields the protein CASRTSGSFFGELFF.

V gene TRBV19 combines with J gene TRBJ1-1; perhaps TRBD1 as D (6 bases). The ends were cut back, 9 bases at V and 0 bases at J, with 14 bases in the middle. CDR3 length: 14 residues. The germline V gene encodes CDR1 LNHDA and CDR2 SQIVND (reference sequence). The DNA for the CDR3 is TGTGCCAGCCTCCGACAGGAGATGAACACTGAAGCTTTCTTT. It translates to CASLRQEMNTEAFF.